This T cell receptor beta chain was sequenced during a study of blood T cells in healthy people across ages. A word on this clonotype: Antigen specificity is unknown.

V was pared by 6 bases and J by 2 bases, with 14 bases between. Germline V CDR1 and CDR2: MNHEY, SVGAGI. The CDR3 totals 14 residues. Using a J-beta primer mix together with a sample-barcoded 5' primer, a second PCR was run for about 7 to 12 cycles. A template-switch adaptor containing 12 random nucleotides labeled each cDNA molecule. TCRdb re-called the 5' RACE reads with MiXCR, one entry per CDR3 protein. The sample gives under 800,000 distinct CDR3 sequences, roughly 41% of which show up once; around a fifth is in the top ten. Study-wide points: Across the age range, TCR beta diversity per million T cells fell in a roughly linear way.

Total RNA, at least 5 micrograms per sample, came from PBMCs. This sequence originates from a woman aged 60-75 years in good health. Sequencing was done on a sample of blood. The chain links TRBV6-5 to TRBJ2-7; D gene uncertain. The CDR3 bases are TGTGCCAGCAGAGCACCGGGCCAAACCTACGAGCAGTACTTC. Encoded protein: CASRAPGQTYEQYF.